This T cell receptor beta chain was sequenced in a study of blood T cell repertoires in COVID-19. Clones were read by immunoSEQ multiplex PCR, and TCRdb kept only the in-frame ones, dropping some. The repertoire holds 250,000 or so clones, roughly 90% seen once, with about 3% in the top ten. The CDR3 loop spans 15 amino acids. With 2 bases removed from V and 7 bases from J, the gap between germline ends came to 17 bases. Germline-derived CDR1 and CDR2 are MDHEN and SYDVKM. This clonotype originated in a man in his forties who had been exposed to COVID-19. The gene calls are TRBV28 and TRBJ1-2, with D possibly matching TRBD1 (6 bases). The sample taken for sequencing was PBMCs or T cells enriched from blood (not recorded which). DNA of the CDR3: TGTGCCAGCAGTTTAGGGGGCAGCCCCAACGCTGGCTACACCTTC. This sequence encodes CASSLGGSPNAGYTF.